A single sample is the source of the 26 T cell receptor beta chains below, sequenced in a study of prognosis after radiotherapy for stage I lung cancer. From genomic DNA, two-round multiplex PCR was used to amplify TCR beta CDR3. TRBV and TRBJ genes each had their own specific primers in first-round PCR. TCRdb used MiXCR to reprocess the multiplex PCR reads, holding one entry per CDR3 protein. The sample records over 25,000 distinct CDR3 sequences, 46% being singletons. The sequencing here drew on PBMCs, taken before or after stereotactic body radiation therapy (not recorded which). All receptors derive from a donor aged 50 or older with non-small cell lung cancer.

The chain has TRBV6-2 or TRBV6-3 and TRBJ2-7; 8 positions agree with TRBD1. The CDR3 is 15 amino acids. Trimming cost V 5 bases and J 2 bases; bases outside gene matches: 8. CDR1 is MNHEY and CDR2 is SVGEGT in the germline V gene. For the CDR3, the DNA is TGTGCCAGCAGTGAGACGGGACAGGTTACCTACGAGCAGTACTTC. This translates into CASSETGQVTYEQYF.

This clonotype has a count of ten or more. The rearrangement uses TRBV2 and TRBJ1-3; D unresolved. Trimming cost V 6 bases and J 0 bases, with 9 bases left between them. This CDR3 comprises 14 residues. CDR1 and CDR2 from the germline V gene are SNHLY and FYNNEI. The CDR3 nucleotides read TGTGCCAGCAGGGCGACCCCCTCTGGAAACACCATATATTTT. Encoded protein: CASRATPSGNTIYF.

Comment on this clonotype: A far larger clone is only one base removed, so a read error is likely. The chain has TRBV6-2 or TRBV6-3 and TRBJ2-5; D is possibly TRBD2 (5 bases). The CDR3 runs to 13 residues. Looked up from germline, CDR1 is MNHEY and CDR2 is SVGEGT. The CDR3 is CAISRGLGETQYF. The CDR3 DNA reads TGTGCCATCAGTCGGGGATTGGGCGAGACCCAGTACTTC.

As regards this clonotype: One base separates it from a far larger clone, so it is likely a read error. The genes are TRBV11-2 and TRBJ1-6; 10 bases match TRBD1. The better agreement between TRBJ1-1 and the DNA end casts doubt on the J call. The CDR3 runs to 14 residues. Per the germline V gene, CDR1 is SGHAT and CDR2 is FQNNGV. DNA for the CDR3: TGTGCCAGCATCCCGACAGGGGGCGGGACTGAAGCTTTCTTT. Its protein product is CASIPTGGGTEAFF.

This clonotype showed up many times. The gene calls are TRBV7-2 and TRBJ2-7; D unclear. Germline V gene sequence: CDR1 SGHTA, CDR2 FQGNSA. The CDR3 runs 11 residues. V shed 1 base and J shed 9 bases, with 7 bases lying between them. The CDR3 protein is CASSLGLGQYF. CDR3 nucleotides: TGTGCCAGCAGCTTAGGTCTGGGGCAGTACTTC.

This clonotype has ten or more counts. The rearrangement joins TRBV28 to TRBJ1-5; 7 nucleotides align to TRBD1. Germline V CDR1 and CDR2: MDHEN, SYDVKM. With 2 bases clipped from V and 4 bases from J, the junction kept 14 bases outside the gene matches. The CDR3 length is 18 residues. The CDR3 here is CASSLIIMHRGFNQPQHF. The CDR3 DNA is TGTGCCAGCAGTTTAATCATTATGCACAGGGGTTTTAATCAGCCCCAGCATTTT. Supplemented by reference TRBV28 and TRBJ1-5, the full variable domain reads DVKVTQSSRYLVKRTGEKVFLECVQDMDHENMFWYRQDPGLGLRLIYFSYDVKMKEKGDIPEGYSVSREKKERFSLILESASTNQTSMYLCASSLIIMHRGFNQPQHFGDGTRLSIL.

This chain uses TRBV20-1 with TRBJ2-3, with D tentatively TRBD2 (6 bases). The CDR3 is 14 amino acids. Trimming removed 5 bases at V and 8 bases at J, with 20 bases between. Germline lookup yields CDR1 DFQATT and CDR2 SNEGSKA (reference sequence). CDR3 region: CSAQTVAEPRTQYF. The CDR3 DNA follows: TGCAGTGCTCAGACCGTAGCGGAGCCCCGTACGCAGTATTTT.

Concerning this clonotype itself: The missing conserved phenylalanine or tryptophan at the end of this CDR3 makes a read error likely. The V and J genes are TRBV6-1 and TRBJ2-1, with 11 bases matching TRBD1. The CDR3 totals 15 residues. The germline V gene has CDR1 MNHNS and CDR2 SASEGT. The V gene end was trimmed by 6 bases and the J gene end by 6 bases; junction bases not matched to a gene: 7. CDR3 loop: CASSAGTGGFNEQFL. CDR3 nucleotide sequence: TGTGCCAGCAGCGCCGGGACAGGGGGATTCAATGAGCAGTTCTTA.

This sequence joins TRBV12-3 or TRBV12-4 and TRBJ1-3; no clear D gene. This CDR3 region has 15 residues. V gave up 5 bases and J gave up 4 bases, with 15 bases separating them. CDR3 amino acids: CASSRGYGSGNTIYF. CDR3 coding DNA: TGTGCCAGCAGTCGCGGATATGGGAGCGGAAACACCATATATTTT.

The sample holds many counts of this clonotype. As DNA, the CDR3 is TGTGCCAGCAGCGTAGAGGGTAGACTCAATGAGCAGTTCTTC. Its protein product is CASSVEGRLNEQFF. This sequence joins TRBV9 and TRBJ2-1, with D unresolved. This CDR3 comprises 14 residues. The germline CDR1 and CDR2 sequences are SGDLS and YYNGEE. Trimming removed 0 bases from V and 6 bases from J, with 10 bases in between.

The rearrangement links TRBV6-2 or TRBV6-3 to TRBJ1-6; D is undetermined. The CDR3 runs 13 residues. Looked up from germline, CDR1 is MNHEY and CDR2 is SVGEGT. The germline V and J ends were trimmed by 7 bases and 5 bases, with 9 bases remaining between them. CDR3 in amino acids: CASTLQDNSPLHF. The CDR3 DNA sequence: TGTGCCAGCACTCTCCAGGATAATTCACCCCTCCACTTT.

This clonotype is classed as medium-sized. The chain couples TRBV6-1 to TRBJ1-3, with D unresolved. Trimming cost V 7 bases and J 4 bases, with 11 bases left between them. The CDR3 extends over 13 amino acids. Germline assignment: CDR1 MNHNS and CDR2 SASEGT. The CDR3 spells CASTWGSGNTIYF. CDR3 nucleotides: TGTGCCAGCACTTGGGGTTCAGGAAACACCATATATTTT.

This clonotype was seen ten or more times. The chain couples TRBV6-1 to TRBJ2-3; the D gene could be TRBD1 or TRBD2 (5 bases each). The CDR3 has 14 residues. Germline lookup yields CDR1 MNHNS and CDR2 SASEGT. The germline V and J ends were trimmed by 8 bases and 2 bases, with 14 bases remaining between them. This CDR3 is CASGDGPNTDTQYF. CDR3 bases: TGTGCCAGCGGGGACGGACCCAACACAGATACGCAGTATTTT.

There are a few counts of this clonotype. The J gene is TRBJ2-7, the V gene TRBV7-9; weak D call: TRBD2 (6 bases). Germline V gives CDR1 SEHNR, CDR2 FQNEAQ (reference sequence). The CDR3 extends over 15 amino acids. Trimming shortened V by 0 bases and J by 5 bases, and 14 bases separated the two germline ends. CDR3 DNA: TGTGCCAGCAGCTTAGCTGGGGGGTCTGTAGACGAGCAGTACTTC. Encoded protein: CASSLAGGSVDEQYF.

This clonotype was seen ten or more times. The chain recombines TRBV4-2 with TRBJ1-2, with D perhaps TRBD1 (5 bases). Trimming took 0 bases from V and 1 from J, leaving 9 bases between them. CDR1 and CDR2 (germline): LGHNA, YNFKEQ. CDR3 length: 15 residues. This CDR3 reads CASSQDRGVNYGYTF. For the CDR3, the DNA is TGTGCCAGCAGCCAAGATCGGGGCGTTAACTATGGCTACACCTTC.

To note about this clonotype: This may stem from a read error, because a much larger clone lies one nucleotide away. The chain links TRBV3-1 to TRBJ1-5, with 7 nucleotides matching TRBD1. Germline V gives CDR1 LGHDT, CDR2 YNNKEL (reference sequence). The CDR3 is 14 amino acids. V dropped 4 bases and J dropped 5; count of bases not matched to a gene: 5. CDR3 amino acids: CASSRGQCDQPQHF. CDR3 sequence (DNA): TGTGCCAGCAGCCGGGGACAGTGTGATCAGCCCCAGCATTTT.

This chain's CDR3 is CASSLGTYLYNEQFF. For the CDR3, the DNA is TGTGCCAGCAGTTTAGGGACTTACCTCTACAATGAGCAGTTCTTC. The chain couples TRBV28 to TRBJ2-1; weak D call: TRBD2 (6 bases). Germline V gene lookup returns CDR1 MDHEN and CDR2 SYDVKM. This CDR3 is 15 amino acids long. The V end lost 2 bases, the J end lost 3 bases, and 11 bases lay between the germline ends.

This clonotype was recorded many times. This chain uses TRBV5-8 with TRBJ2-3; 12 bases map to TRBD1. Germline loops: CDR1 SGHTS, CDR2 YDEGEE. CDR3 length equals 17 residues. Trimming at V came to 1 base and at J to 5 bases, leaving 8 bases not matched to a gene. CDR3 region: CASSLFGTGGRVDTQYF. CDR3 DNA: TGTGCCAGCAGCTTGTTCGGGACAGGGGGCCGCGTAGATACGCAGTATTTT.

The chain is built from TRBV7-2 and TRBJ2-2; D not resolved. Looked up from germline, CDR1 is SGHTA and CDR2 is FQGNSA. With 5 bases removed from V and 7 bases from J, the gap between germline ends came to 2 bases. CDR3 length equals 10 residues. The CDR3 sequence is CASSVGELFF. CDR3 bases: TGTGCCAGCAGCGTCGGGGAGCTGTTTTTT.

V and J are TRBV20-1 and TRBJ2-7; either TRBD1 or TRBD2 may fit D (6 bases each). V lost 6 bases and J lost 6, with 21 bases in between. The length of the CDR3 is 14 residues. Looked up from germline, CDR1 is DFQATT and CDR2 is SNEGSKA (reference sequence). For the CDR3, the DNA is TGCAGTGCGGACGCCACGGGGGCGCCGGGCGAGCAGTACTTC. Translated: CSADATGAPGEQYF.

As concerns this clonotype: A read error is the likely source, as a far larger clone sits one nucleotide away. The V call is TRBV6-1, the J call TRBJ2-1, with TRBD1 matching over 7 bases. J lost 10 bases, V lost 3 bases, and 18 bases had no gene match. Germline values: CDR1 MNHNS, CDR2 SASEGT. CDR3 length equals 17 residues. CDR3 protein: CASSDVVRWDRSYEQFF. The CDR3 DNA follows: TGTGCCAGCAGTGACGTGGTTCGGTGGGACAGATCCTACGAGCAGTTCTTC.

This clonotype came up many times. The CDR3 protein is CASSNRARQPQHF. CDR3 coding DNA: TGTGCCAGCAGTAACAGGGCCCGTCAGCCCCAGCATTTT. The chain has TRBV7-2 and TRBJ1-5, with D possibly being TRBD1 (6 bases). The germline V gene encodes CDR1 SGHTA and CDR2 FQGNSA. Trimming stripped 6 bases from V and 6 bases from J, with 12 bases between. The CDR3 is 13 residues long. The full variable domain, its missing parts supplied by reference TRBV7-2 and TRBJ1-5, is GAGVSQSPSNKVTEKGKDVELRCDPISGHTALYWYRQSLGQGLEFLIYFQGNSAPDKSGLPSDRFSAERTGGSVSTLTIQRTQQEDSAVYLCASSNRARQPQHFGDGTRLSIL.

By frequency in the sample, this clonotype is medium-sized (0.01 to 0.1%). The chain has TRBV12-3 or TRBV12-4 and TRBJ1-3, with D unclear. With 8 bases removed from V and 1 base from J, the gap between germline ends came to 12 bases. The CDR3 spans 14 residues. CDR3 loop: CASGRVGSGNTIYF. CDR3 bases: TGTGCCAGCGGGCGCGTTGGTTCTGGAAACACCATATATTTT.

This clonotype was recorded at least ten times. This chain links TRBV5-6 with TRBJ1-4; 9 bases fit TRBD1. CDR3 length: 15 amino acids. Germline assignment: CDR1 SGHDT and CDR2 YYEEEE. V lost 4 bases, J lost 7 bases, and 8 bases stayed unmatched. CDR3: CASSDLTGGGEKLFF. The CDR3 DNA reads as TGTGCCAGCAGCGACTTAACAGGGGGCGGTGAAAAACTGTTTTTT.

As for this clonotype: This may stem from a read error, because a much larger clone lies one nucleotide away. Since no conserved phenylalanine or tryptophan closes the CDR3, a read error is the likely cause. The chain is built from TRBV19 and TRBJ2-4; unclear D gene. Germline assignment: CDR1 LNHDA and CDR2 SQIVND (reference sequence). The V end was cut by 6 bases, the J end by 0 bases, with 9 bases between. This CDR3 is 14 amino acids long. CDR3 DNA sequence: TGTGCCAGTAGCGGACCGTTAGCCAAAAACATTCAGTACCTC. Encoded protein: CASSGPLAKNIQYL.

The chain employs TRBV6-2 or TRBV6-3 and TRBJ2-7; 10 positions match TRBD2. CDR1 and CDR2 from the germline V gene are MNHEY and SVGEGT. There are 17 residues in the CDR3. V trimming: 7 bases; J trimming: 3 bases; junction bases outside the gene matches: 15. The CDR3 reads CASIPQGFSGGLYEQYF. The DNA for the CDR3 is TGTGCCAGCATACCCCAGGGGTTTAGCGGGGGGCTCTACGAGCAGTACTTC.